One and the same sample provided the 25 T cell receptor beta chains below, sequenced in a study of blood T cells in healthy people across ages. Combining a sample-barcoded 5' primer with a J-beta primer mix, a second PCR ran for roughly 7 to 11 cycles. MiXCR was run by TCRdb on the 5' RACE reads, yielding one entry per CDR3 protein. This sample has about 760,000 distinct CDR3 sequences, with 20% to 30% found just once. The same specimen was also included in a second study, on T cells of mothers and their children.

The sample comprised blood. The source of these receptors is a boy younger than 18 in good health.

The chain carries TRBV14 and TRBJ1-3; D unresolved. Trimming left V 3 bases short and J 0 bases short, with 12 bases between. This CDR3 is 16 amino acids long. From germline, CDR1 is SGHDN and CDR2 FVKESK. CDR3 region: CASSQMGLVSGNTIYF. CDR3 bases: TGTGCCAGCAGCCAGATGGGTTTGGTCTCTGGAAACACCATATATTTT. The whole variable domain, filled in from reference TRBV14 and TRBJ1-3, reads EAGVTQFPSHSVIEKGQTVTLRCDPISGHDNLYWYRRVMGKEIKFLLHFVKESKQDESGMPNNRFLAERTGGTYSTLKVQPAELEDSGVYFCASSQMGLVSGNTIYFGEGSWLTVV.

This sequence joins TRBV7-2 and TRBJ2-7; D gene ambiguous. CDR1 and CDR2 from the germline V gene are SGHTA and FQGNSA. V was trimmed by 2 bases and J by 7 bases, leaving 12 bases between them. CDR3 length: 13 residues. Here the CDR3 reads CASSLPPVGEQYF. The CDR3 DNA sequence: TGTGCCAGCAGCTTACCTCCCGTGGGGGAGCAGTACTTC.

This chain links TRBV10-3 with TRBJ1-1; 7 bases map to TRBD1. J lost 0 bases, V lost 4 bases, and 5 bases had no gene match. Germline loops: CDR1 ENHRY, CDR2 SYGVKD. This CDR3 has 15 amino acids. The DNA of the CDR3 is TGTGCCATCAGTGCCTGGGACAGTATGAACACTGAAGCTTTCTTT. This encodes CAISAWDSMNTEAFF.

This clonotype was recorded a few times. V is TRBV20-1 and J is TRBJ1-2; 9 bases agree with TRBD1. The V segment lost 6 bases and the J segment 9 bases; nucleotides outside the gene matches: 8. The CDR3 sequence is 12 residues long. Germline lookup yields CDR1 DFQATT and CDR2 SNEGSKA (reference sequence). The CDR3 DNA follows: TGCAGTGCAGCCGGGACAGGGCTTAGCTACACCTTC. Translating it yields CSAAGTGLSYTF.

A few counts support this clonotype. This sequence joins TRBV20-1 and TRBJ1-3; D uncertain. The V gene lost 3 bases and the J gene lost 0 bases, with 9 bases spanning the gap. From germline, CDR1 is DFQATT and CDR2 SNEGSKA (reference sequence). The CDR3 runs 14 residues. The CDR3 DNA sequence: TGCAGTGCTAGGGAAAAAGGCTCTGGAAACACCATATATTTT. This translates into CSAREKGSGNTIYF.

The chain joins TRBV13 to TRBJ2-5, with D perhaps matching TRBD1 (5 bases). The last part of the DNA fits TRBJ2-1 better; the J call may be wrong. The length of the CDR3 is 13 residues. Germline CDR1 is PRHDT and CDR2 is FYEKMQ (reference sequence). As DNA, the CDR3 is TGTGCCAGCAGCTTCCAGGGTTCCCATGAGCAGTTCTTC. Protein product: CASSFQGSHEQFF.

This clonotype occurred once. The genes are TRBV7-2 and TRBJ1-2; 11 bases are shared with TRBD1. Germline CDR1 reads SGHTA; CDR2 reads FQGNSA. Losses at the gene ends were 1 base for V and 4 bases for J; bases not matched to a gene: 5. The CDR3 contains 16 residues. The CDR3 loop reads CASSLDGTGGTYGYTF. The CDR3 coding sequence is TGTGCCAGCAGCTTAGATGGGACAGGGGGTACCTATGGCTACACCTTC.

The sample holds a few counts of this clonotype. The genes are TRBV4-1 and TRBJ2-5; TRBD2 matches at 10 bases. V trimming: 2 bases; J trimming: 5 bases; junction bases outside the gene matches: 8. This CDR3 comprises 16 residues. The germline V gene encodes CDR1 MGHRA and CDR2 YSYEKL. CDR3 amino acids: CASSQLLAGVQETQYF. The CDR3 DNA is TGCGCCAGCAGCCAACTGCTAGCGGGAGTGCAGGAGACCCAGTACTTC.

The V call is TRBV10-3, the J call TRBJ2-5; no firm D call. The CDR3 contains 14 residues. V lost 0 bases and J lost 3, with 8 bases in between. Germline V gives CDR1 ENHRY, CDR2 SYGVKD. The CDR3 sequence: CAISESHSKETQYF. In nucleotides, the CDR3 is TGTGCCATCAGTGAGTCTCACAGCAAAGAGACCCAGTACTTC.

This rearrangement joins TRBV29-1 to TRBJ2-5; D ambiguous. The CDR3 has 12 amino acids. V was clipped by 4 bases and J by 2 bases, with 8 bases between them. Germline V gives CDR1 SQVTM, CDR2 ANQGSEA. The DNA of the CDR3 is TGCAGCGTTGCGGATGTACAAGAGACCCAGTACTTC. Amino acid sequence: CSVADVQETQYF.

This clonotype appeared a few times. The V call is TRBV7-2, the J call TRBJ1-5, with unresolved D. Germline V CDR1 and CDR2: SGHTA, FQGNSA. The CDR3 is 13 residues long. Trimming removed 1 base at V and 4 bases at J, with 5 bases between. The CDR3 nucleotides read TGTGCCAGCAGCTTAGAGTATAATCAGCCCCAGCATTTT. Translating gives CASSLEYNQPQHF.

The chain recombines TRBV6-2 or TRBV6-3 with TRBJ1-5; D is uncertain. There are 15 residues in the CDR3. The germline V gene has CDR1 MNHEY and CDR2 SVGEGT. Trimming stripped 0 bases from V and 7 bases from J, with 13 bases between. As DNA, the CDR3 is TGTGCCAGCAGTTACTCGAATATGGACGGGCAGCCCCAGCATTTT. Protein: CASSYSNMDGQPQHF.

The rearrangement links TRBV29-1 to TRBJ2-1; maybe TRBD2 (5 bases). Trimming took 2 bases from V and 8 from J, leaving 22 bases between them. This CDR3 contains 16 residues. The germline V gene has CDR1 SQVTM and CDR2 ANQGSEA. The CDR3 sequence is CSVEQGAVRGPHEQFF. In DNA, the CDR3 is TGCAGCGTTGAACAAGGCGCCGTTAGAGGGCCCCATGAGCAGTTCTTC.

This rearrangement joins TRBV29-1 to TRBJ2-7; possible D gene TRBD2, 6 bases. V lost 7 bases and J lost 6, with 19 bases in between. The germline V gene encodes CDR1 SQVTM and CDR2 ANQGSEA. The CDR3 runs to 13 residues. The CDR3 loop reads CSALARGSGEQYF. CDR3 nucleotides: TGCAGCGCATTAGCCCGGGGGAGCGGCGAGCAGTACTTC.

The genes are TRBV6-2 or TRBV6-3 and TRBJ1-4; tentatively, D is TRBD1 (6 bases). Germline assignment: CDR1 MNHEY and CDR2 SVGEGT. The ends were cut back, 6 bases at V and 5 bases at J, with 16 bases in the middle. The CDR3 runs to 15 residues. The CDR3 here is CASSQGQLRNEKLFF. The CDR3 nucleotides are TGTGCCAGCAGCCAAGGACAGCTTCGGAATGAAAAACTGTTTTTT.

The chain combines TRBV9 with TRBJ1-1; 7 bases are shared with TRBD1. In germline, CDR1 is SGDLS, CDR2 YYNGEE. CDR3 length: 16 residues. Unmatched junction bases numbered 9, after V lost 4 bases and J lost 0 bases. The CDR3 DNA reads TGTGCCAGCAGCACGTTCGGGACAGCGTTGAACACTGAAGCTTTCTTT. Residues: CASSTFGTALNTEAFF.

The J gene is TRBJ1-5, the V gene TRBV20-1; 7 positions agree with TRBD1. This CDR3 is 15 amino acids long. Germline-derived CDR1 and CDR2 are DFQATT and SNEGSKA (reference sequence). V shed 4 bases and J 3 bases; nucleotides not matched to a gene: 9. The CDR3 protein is CSAKGAEEPNQPQHF. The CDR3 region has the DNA TGCAGTGCTAAGGGGGCAGAAGAACCCAATCAGCCCCAGCATTTT.

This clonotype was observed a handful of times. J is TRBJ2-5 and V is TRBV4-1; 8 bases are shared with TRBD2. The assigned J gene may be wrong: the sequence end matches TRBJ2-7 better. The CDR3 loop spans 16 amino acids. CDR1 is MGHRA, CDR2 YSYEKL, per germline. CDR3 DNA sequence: TGCGCCAGCAGCCAAGAAAAAGGACTAGCTTTCTACGAGCAGTACTTC. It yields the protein CASSQEKGLAFYEQYF.

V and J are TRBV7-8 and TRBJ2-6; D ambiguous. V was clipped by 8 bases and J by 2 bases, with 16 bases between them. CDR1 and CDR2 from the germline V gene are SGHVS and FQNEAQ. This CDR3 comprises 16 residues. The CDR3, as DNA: TGTGCCAGCGCTCGGTCGGGCATCCCTGGGGCCAACGTCCTGACTTTC. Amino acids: CASARSGIPGANVLTF.

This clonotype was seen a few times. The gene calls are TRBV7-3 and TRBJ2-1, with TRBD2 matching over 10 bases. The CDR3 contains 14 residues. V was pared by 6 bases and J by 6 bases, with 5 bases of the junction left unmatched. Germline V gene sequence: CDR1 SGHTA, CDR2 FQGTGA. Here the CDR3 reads CASSTGLATNEQFF. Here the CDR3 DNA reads TGTGCCAGCAGTACGGGACTAGCGACCAATGAGCAGTTCTTC.

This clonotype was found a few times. The CDR3 reads CASRSWGRGSEQYF. CDR3 sequence (DNA): TGTGCCAGCAGGTCTTGGGGGCGCGGGTCCGAGCAGTACTTC. This chain connects TRBV5-5 to TRBJ2-7; a possible D gene is TRBD1 (6 bases). The CDR3 is 14 amino acids. The V end was cut by 5 bases, the J end by 6 bases, with 18 bases between. CDR1 SGHKS and CDR2 YYEKEE come from the germline V gene (reference sequence).

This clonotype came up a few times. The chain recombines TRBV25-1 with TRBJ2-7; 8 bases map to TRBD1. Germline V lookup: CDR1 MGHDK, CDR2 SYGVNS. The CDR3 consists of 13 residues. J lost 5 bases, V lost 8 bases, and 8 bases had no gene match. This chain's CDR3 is CASSRQGINEQYF. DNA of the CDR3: TGTGCCAGCTCAAGACAGGGGATAAACGAGCAGTACTTC.

The CDR3 loop is CSARDRIFGRKIQETQYF. The DNA for the CDR3 is TGCAGTGCTAGAGATCGGATTTTCGGACGAAAAATCCAAGAGACCCAGTACTTC. The chain employs TRBV20-1 and TRBJ2-5; no clear D gene. V lost 0 bases, J lost 1 base, and 21 bases lay in between. The V gene's germline CDR1 is DFQATT and CDR2 SNEGSKA (reference sequence). The CDR3 covers 18 residues.

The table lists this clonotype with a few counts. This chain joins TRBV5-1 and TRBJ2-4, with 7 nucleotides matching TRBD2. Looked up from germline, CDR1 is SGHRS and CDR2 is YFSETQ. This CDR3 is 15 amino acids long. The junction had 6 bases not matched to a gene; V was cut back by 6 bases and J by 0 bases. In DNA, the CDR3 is TGCGCCAGCACCACCAGCGGGACAGCCAAAAACATTCAGTACTTC. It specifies CASTTSGTAKNIQYF.

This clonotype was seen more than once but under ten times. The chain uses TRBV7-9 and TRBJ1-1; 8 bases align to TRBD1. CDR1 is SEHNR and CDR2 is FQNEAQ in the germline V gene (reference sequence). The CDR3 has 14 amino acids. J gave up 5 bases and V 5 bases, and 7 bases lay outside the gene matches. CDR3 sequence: CASSRQGAWTEAFF. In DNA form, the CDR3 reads TGTGCCAGCAGCCGGCAGGGGGCTTGGACTGAAGCTTTCTTT.